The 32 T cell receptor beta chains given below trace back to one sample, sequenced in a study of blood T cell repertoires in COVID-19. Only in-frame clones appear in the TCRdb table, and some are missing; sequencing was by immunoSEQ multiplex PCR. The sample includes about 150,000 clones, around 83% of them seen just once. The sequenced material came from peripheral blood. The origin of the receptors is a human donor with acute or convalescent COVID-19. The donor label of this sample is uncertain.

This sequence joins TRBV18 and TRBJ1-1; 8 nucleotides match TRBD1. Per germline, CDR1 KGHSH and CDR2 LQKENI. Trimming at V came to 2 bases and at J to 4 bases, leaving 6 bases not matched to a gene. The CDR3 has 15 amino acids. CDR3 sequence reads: CASSPGSGGGTEAFF. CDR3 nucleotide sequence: TGTGCCAGCTCACCAGGGTCAGGGGGCGGCACTGAAGCTTTCTTT.

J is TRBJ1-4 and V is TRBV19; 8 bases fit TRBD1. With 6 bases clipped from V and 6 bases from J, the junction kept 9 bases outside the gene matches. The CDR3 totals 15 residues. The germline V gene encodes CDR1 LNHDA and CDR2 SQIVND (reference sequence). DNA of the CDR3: TGTGCCAGTAGACTCCCCGGGACAGGAGATGAAAAACTGTTTTTT. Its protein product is CASRLPGTGDEKLFF.

The CDR3 nucleotides are TGTGCCAGCAGTCTAAGGTGGCGGGGGAGACCCCAGCATTTT. Its translation is CASSLRWRGRPQHF. The chain uses TRBV28 and TRBJ1-5; TRBD1 is a possible D gene (5 bases). CDR3 size: 14 residues. V was cut by 5 bases and J by 10 bases, with 18 bases left in between. The germline V gene encodes CDR1 MDHEN and CDR2 SYDVKM.

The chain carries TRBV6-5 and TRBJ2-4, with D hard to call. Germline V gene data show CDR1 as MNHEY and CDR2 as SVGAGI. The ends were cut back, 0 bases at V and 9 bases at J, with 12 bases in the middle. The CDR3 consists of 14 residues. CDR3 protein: CASSYSFGEAIQYF. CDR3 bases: TGTGCCAGCAGTTACTCGTTCGGTGAAGCCATTCAGTACTTC.

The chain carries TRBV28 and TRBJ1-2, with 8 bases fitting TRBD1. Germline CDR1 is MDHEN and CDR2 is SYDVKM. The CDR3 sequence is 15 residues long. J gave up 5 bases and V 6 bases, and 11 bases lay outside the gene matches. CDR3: CASSEQGGPHYGYTF. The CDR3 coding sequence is TGTGCCAGCAGCGAACAGGGGGGACCCCATTATGGCTACACCTTC.

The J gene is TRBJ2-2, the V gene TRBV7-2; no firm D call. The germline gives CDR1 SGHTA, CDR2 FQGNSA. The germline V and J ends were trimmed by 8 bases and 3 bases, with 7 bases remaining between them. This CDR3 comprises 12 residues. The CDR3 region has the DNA TGTGCCAGCCTACGGGACACCGGGGAGCTGTTTTTT. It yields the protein CASLRDTGELFF.

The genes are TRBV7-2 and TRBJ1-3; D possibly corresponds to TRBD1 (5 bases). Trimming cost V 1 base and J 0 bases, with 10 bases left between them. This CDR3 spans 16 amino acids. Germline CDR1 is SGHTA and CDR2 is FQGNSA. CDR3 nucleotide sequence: TGTGCCAGCAGCTTAGAGGGACTAAACTCTGGAAACACCATATATTTT. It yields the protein CASSLEGLNSGNTIYF.

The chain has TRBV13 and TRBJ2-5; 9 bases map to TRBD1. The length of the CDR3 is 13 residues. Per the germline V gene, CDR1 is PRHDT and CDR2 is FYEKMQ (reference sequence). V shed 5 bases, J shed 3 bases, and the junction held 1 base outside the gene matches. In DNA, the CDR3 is TGTGCCAGCAGCCGGACAGGGGAAGAGACCCAGTACTTC. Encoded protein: CASSRTGEETQYF.

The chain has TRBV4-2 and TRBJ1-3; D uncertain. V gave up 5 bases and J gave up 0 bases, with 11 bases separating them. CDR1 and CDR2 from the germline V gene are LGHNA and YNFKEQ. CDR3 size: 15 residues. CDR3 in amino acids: CASSDYSHSGNTIYF. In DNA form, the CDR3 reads TGTGCCAGCAGCGACTACAGCCACTCTGGAAACACCATATATTTT.

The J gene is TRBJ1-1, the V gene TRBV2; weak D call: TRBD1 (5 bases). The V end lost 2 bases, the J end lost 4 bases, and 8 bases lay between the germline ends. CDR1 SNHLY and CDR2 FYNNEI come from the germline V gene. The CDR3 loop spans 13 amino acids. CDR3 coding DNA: TGTGCCAGCAGTGAACAGGGTGGCACTGAAGCTTTCTTT. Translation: CASSEQGGTEAFF. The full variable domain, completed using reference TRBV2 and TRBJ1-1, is EPEVTQTPSHQVTQMGQEVILRCVPISNHLYFYWYRQILGQKVEFLVSFYNNEISEKSEIFDDQFSVERPDGSNFTLKIRSTKLEDSAMYFCASSEQGGTEAFFGQGTRLTVV.

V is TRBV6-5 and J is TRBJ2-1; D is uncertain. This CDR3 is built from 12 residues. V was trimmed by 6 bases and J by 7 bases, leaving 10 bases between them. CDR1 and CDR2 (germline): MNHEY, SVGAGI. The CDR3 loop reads CASSRRRNEQFF. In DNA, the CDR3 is TGTGCCAGCAGCCGGCGGAGAAATGAGCAGTTCTTC.

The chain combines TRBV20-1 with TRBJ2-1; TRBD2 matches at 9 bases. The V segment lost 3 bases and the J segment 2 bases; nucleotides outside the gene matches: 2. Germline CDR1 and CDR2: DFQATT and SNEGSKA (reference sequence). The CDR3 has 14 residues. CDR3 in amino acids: CSASPSGTYNEQFF. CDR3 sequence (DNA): TGCAGTGCTAGTCCTAGCGGGACCTACAATGAGCAGTTCTTC.

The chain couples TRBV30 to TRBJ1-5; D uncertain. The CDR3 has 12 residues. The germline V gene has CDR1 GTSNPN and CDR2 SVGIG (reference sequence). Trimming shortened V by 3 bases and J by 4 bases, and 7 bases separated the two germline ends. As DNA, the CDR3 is TGTGCCTGGAGCCGTTTAAATCAGCCCCAGCATTTT. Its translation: CAWSRLNQPQHF.

CDR3 nucleotide sequence: TGTGCCAGCTCACCAAGGAGTTTGGGAGCTTTCTTT. It specifies CASSPRSLGAFF. The genes are TRBV18 and TRBJ1-1, with unresolved D. Trimming pared 2 bases from V and 10 bases from J, leaving 11 bases between. The CDR3 spans 12 residues. Germline assignment: CDR1 KGHSH and CDR2 LQKENI.

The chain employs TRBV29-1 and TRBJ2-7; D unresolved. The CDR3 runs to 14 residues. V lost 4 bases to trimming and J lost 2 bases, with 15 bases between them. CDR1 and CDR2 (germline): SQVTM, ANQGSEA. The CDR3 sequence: CSVVNSLPPYEQYF. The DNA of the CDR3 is TGCAGCGTTGTTAACTCTTTACCCCCCTACGAGCAGTACTTC.

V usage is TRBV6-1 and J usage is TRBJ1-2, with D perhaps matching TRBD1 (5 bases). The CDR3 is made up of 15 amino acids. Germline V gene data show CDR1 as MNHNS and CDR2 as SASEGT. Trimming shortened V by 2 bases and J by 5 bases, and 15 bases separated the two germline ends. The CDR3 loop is CASSEYGTGGYGYTF. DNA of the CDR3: TGTGCCAGCAGTGAATACGGCACGGGGGGATATGGCTACACCTTC.

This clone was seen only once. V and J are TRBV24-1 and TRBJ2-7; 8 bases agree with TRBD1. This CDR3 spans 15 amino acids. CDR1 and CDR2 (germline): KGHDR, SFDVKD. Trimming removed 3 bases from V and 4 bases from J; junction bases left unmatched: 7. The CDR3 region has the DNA TGTGCCACCAGTGATCCCGGACAGGGAGTATACGAGCAGTACTTC. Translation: CATSDPGQGVYEQYF.

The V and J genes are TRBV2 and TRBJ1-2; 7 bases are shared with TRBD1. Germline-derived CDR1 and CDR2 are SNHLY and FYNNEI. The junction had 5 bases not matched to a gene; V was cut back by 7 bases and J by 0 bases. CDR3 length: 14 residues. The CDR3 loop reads CASTYGQANYGYTF. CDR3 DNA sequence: TGTGCCAGCACCTATGGACAGGCTAACTATGGCTACACCTTC.

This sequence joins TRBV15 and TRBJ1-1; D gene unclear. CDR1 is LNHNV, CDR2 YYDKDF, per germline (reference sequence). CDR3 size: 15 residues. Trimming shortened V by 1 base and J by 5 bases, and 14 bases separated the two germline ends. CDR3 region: CATSRGANRGTEAFF. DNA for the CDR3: TGTGCCACCAGCAGAGGTGCTAACCGAGGGACTGAAGCTTTCTTT.

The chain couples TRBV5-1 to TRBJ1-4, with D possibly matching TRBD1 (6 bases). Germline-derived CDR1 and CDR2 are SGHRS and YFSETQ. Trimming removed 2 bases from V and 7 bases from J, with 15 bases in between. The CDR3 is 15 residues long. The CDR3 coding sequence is TGCGCCAGCAGCTTCGGGGGGCAAGGAGCTGAAAAACTGTTTTTT. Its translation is CASSFGGQGAEKLFF.

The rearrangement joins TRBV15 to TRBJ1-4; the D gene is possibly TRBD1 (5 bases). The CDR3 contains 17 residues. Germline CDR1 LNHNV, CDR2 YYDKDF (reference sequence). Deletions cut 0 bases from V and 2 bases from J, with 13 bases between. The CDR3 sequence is CATSRDLWGGTNEKLFF. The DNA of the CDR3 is TGTGCCACCAGCAGAGATCTTTGGGGGGGGACTAATGAAAAACTGTTTTTT.

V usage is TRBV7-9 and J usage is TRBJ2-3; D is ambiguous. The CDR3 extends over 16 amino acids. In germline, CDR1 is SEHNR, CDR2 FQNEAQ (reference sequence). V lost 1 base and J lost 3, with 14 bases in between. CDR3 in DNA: TGTGCCAGCAGCTTAGAGGTTGCGGTACGGACAGATACGCAGTATTTT. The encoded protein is CASSLEVAVRTDTQYF.

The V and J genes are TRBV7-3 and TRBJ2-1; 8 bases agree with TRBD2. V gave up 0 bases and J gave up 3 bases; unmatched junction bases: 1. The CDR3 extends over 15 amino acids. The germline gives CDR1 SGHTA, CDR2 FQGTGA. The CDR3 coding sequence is TGTGCCAGCAGCTTAACAGCGGGAGACTACAATGAGCAGTTCTTC. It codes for CASSLTAGDYNEQFF. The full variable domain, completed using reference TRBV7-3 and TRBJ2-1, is GAGVSQTPSNKVTEKGKYVELRCDPISGHTALYWYRQSLGQGPEFLIYFQGTGAADDSGLPNDRFFAVRPEGSVSTLKIQRTERGDSAVYLCASSLTAGDYNEQFFGPGTRLTVL.

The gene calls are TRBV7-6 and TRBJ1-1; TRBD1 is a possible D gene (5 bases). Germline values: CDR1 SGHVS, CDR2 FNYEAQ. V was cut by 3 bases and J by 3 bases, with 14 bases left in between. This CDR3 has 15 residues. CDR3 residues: CASSFEPDMDTEAFF. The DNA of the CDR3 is TGTGCCAGCAGCTTCGAGCCGGACATGGACACTGAAGCTTTCTTT.

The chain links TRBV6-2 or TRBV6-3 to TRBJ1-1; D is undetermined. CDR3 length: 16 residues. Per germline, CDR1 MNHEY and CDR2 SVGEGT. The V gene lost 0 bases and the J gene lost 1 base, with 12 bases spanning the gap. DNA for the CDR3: TGTGCCAGCAGTTACTCGAAATCCAGGTCGAACACTGAAGCTTTCTTT. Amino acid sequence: CASSYSKSRSNTEAFF.

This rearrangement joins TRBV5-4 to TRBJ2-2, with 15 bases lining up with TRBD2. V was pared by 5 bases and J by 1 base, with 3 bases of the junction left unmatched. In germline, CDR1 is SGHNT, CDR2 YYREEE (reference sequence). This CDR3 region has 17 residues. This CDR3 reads CASRSGLAGGNTGELFF. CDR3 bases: TGTGCCAGCAGATCGGGACTAGCGGGGGGGAACACCGGGGAGCTGTTTTTT.

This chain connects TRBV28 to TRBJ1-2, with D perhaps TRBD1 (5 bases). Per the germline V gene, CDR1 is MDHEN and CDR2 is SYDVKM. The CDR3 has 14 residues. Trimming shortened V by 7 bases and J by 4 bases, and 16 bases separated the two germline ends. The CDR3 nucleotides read TGTGCCAGCATGATGGGGCAGGTGATCTATGGCTACACCTTC. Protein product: CASMMGQVIYGYTF.

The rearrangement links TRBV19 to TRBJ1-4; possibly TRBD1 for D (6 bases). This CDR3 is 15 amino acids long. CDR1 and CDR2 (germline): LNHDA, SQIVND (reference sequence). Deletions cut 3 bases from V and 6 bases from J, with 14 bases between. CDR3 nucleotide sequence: TGTGCCAGTAGTATTGCGGAGACAGGTGATGAAAAACTGTTTTTT. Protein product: CASSIAETGDEKLFF.

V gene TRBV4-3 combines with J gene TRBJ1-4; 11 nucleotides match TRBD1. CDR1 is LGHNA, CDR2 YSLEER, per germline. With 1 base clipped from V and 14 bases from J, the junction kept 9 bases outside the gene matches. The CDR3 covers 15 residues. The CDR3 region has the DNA TGCGCCAGCAGCCAAGTGATAGGGACAGGGGGTGGGCTGTTTTTT. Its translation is CASSQVIGTGGGLFF.

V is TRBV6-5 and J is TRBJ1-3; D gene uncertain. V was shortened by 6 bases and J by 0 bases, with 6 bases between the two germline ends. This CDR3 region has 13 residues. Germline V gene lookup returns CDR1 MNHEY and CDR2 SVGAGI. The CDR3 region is CASRTSSGNTIYF. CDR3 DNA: TGTGCCAGCAGAACGAGCTCTGGAAACACCATATATTTT.

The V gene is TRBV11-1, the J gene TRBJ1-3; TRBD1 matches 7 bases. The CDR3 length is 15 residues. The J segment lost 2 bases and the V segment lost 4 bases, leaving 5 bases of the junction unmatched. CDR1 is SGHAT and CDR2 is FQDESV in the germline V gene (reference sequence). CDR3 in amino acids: CASSSRGNPGNTIYF. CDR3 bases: TGTGCCAGCAGCTCCAGGGGGAACCCTGGAAACACCATATATTTT.

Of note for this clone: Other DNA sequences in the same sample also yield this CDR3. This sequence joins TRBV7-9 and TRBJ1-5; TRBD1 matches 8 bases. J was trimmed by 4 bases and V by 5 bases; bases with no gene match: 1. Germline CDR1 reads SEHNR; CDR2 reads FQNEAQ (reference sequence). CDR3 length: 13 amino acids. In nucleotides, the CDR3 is TGTGCCAGCAGCCGACAGGGGAATCAGCCCCAGCATTTT. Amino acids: CASSRQGNQPQHF.